This T cell receptor (beta chain) was found in a study of blood T cell repertoires in COVID-19. This clone was found once. Original processing methods: Scientists estimated how many nucleated cells there were by amplifying reference gene primers. Assay: immunoSEQ multiplex PCR; the TCRdb copy retains only in-frame clones and omits some. V, J and clone size are taken as reported in that table, and D and trimming were inferred from the DNA itself. The repertoire consists of about 320,000 clones, with about 87% occurring once and the leading ten covering about 5%. Individuals aged roughly 18 to 95 years were recruited from roughly 23 US areas. Cohorts were assigned according to the clinical history that participants reported. Recovery among Cohort 3 donors was established by two negative PCRs, clearance, or symptom resolution. The sequencing sample was made of PBMCs or T cells enriched from blood (not recorded which). The origin of this receptor is a man aged 25-45 years who had recovered from COVID-19.

Here the CDR3 DNA reads TGCGCCAGCAAGATATCGAGGGGCGGGGGCACCTACAATGAGCAGTTCTTC. It yields the protein CASKISRGGGTYNEQFF. The chain employs TRBV5-1 and TRBJ2-1, with a tentative D call TRBD2 (7 bases). This CDR3 is 17 amino acids long. CDR1 and CDR2 (germline): SGHRS, YFSETQ. The V and J ends lost 6 bases and 2 bases respectively, with 21 bases between them.